The rows below give T cell receptor beta chains drawn from one sample of a study of circulating and synovial CD4+ cells in juvenile arthritis. The protocol was immunoSEQ multiplex PCR, while the TCRdb copy is restricted to in-frame clones and leaves out a portion. The repertoire has tens of thousands of clones, 90% to 95% of them found once; the top ten carry around 0.7%. Sequencing used CD4+ T cells from blood. These receptors all stem from a human donor with juvenile idiopathic arthritis. CDR3s include the opening cysteine and the closing phenylalanine or tryptophan. A D gene is named only where the DNA matches it firmly. Where a row states a size, it is once, few, many or the class of an expanded clone; other rows omit it.

clone_size: NA; d_call: TRBD1; v_call: TRBV6-1; j_call: TRBJ2-2; cdr3_aa: CASSGQGAVGGELFF; cdr3_nt: TGTGCCAGCAGTGGACAGGGGGCCGTAGGCGGGGAGCTGTTTTTT
clone_size: NA; d_call: TRBD1; v_call: TRBV10-3; j_call: TRBJ2-5; cdr3_aa: CAIGTAQETQYF; cdr3_nt: TGTGCCATCGGGACAGCCCAAGAGACCCAGTACTTC
clone_size: NA; d_call: TRBD2; v_call: TRBV6-5; j_call: TRBJ2-1; cdr3_aa: CASSYGTSGVEQFF; cdr3_nt: TGTGCCAGCAGTTACGGTACTAGCGGGGTAGAGCAGTTCTTC
clone_size: NA; d_call: TRBD1; v_call: TRBV28; j_call: TRBJ2-7; cdr3_aa: CASSSGTGGGEQYF; cdr3_nt: TGTGCCAGCTCTTCCGGGACAGGGGGAGGCGAGCAGTACTTC
clone_size: NA; d_call: NA; v_call: TRBV4-2; j_call: TRBJ2-3; cdr3_aa: CASSQDMGATQYF; cdr3_nt: TGTGCCAGCAGCCAGGACATGGGCGCCACGCAGTATTTT
clone_size: NA; d_call: TRBD2; v_call: TRBV7-3; j_call: TRBJ2-7; cdr3_aa: CASSLMREGHEQYF; cdr3_nt: TGTGCCAGCAGCTTAATGCGGGAGGGCCACGAGCAGTACTTC
clone_size: NA; d_call: NA; v_call: TRBV28; j_call: TRBJ1-5; cdr3_aa: CASSFGSLGQWDQPQHF; cdr3_nt: TGTGCCAGCAGTTTTGGTTCTTTAGGACAGTGGGATCAGCCCCAGCATTTT
clone_size: NA; d_call: TRBD2; v_call: TRBV19; j_call: TRBJ2-1; cdr3_aa: CASSPTGLAGLYEQFF; cdr3_nt: TGTGCCAGTAGTCCCACGGGACTAGCGGGACTCTATGAGCAGTTCTTC
clone_size: NA; d_call: NA; v_call: TRBV27; j_call: TRBJ2-4; cdr3_aa: CASSRPGPSGWNIQYF; cdr3_nt: TGTGCCAGCAGTCGCCCCGGGCCGAGCGGTTGGAACATTCAGTACTTC
clone_size: few; d_call: NA; v_call: TRBV10-3; j_call: TRBJ2-1; cdr3_aa: CAISLSPTGSYNEQFF; cdr3_nt: TGTGCCATCAGCCTAAGTCCAACAGGCTCCTACAATGAGCAGTTCTTC
clone_size: once; d_call: TRBD1; v_call: TRBV14; j_call: TRBJ2-7; cdr3_aa: CASSRGGRGRDEQYF; cdr3_nt: TGTGCCAGCAGCCGTGGGGGTAGGGGGCGCGACGAGCAGTACTTC
clone_size: NA; d_call: TRBD1; v_call: TRBV5-4; j_call: TRBJ2-3; cdr3_aa: CASSLAGQGAQYTQYF; cdr3_nt: TGTGCCAGCAGCTTGGCGGGACAGGGGGCCCAGTATACGCAGTATTTT
clone_size: NA; d_call: NA; v_call: TRBV10-1; j_call: TRBJ2-3; cdr3_aa: CASSEQGADTQYF; cdr3_nt: TGCGCCAGCAGTGAACAGGGAGCAGATACGCAGTATTTT
clone_size: NA; d_call: NA; v_call: TRBV4-3; j_call: TRBJ2-7; cdr3_aa: CASSQVTGSFEQYF; cdr3_nt: TGCGCCAGCAGCCAAGTAACAGGGAGTTTCGAGCAGTACTTC
clone_size: NA; d_call: NA; v_call: TRBV6-6; j_call: TRBJ1-2; cdr3_aa: CASSTYRDGYTF; cdr3_nt: TGTGCCAGCAGTACGTACAGGGACGGCTACACCTTC
clone_size: NA; d_call: NA; v_call: TRBV28; j_call: TRBJ1-4; cdr3_aa: CASSDDRGLYNEKLFF; cdr3_nt: TGTGCCAGCAGTGATGACCGGGGTTTATATAATGAAAAACTGTTTTTT
clone_size: NA; d_call: TRBD1; v_call: TRBV5-4; j_call: TRBJ1-2; cdr3_aa: CASSLRTGATNYGYTF; cdr3_nt: TGTGCCAGCAGCTTGCGGACAGGGGCCACGAACTATGGCTACACCTTC
clone_size: NA; d_call: NA; v_call: TRBV18; j_call: TRBJ1-2; cdr3_aa: CASSPPDSNQLTF; cdr3_nt: TGTGCCAGCTCACCACCGGACAGCAACCAATTAACCTTC
clone_size: NA; d_call: TRBD1; v_call: TRBV6-5; j_call: TRBJ1-2; cdr3_aa: CASTFGQGINGYTF; cdr3_nt: TGTGCCAGCACATTCGGACAGGGGATTAACGGCTACACCTTC
clone_size: NA; d_call: TRBD2; v_call: TRBV15; j_call: TRBJ2-5; cdr3_aa: CATSGGLAGQVETQYF; cdr3_nt: TGTGCCACCAGCGGAGGACTAGCGGGGCAGGTTGAGACCCAGTACTTC
clone_size: NA; d_call: NA; v_call: TRBV25-1; j_call: TRBJ2-7; cdr3_aa: CASSPRGLDEQYF; cdr3_nt: TGTGCCAGCAGTCCTCGAGGGCTGGACGAGCAGTACTTC
clone_size: NA; d_call: TRBD1; v_call: TRBV5-1; j_call: TRBJ2-7; cdr3_aa: CASRASGQGAGEQYF; cdr3_nt: TGCGCCAGCAGGGCCTCCGGACAGGGGGCAGGGGAGCAGTACTTC
clone_size: once; d_call: TRBD2; v_call: TRBV10-2; j_call: TRBJ2-1; cdr3_aa: CASSERGLAGNEQFF; cdr3_nt: TGCGCCAGCAGTGAAAGGGGACTAGCGGGGAATGAGCAGTTCTTC
clone_size: NA; d_call: NA; v_call: TRBV2; j_call: TRBJ1-4; cdr3_aa: CASKYGGEKLFF; cdr3_nt: TGTGCCAGCAAGTATGGCGGGGAAAAACTGTTTTTT
clone_size: NA; d_call: NA; v_call: TRBV6-4; j_call: TRBJ2-1; cdr3_aa: CASSRGSGFNYNEQFF; cdr3_nt: TGTGCCAGCAGCCGGGGATCAGGTTTCAACTACAATGAGCAGTTCTTC
clone_size: NA; d_call: TRBD2; v_call: TRBV19; j_call: TRBJ2-3; cdr3_aa: CASSIVLAGGTDTQYF; cdr3_nt: TGTGCCAGTAGTATAGTACTAGCGGGAGGCACAGATACGCAGTATTTT
clone_size: NA; d_call: TRBD2; v_call: TRBV28; j_call: TRBJ2-7; cdr3_aa: CASSTAGGGNYEQYF; cdr3_nt: TGTGCCAGCAGCACTGCGGGGGGCGGAAACTACGAGCAGTACTTC
clone_size: NA; d_call: TRBD2; v_call: TRBV4-1; j_call: TRBJ2-5; cdr3_aa: CASSQDVGGGAQYF; cdr3_nt: TGCGCCAGCAGCCAAGATGTCGGCGGGGGGGCCCAGTACTTC
clone_size: NA; d_call: NA; v_call: TRBV5-4; j_call: TRBJ2-1; cdr3_aa: CASSGGLEVNEQFF; cdr3_nt: TGTGCCAGCAGTGGGGGACTTGAAGTCAATGAGCAGTTCTTC
clone_size: NA; d_call: TRBD1; v_call: TRBV19; j_call: TRBJ2-7; cdr3_aa: CASSIDGTGTAQYF; cdr3_nt: TGTGCCAGTAGTATAGATGGGACAGGGACCGCGCAGTACTTC
clone_size: NA; d_call: TRBD2; v_call: TRBV7-2; j_call: TRBJ2-3; cdr3_aa: CASSRKRGGRNTDTQYF; cdr3_nt: TGTGCCAGCAGCCGGAAGCGGGGGGGCCGGAACACAGATACGCAGTATTTT
clone_size: NA; d_call: NA; v_call: TRBV4-1; j_call: TRBJ1-2; cdr3_aa: CASSQDRDTYYGYTF; cdr3_nt: TGCGCCAGCAGCCAAGATCGGGACACATACTATGGCTACACCTTC
clone_size: once; d_call: NA; v_call: TRBV7-5; j_call: TRBJ2-7; cdr3_aa: CARSLGVPGTGTIYEQYF; cdr3_nt: TGTGCCAGAAGCTTAGGGGTTCCCGGGACAGGGACTATCTACGAGCAGTACTTC
clone_size: NA; d_call: NA; v_call: TRBV5-5; j_call: TRBJ1-4; cdr3_aa: CASSSYEGVNEKLFF; cdr3_nt: TGTGCCAGCAGCTCTTATGAAGGGGTGAATGAAAAACTGTTTTTT
clone_size: NA; d_call: NA; v_call: TRBV27; j_call: TRBJ2-6; cdr3_aa: CASSSRVMRKAGANVLTF; cdr3_nt: TGTGCCAGCAGTTCCCGGGTTATGAGGAAGGCTGGGGCCAACGTCCTGACTTTC
clone_size: NA; d_call: TRBD1; v_call: TRBV6-1; j_call: TRBJ2-7; cdr3_aa: CATLGQGFYEQYF; cdr3_nt: TGTGCCACCCTCGGACAGGGGTTCTACGAGCAGTACTTC
clone_size: NA; d_call: TRBD2; v_call: TRBV19; j_call: TRBJ2-1; cdr3_aa: CASTLFPGGSSYNEQFF; cdr3_nt: TGTGCCAGTACCCTTTTCCCGGGCGGGAGCTCCTACAATGAGCAGTTCTTC
clone_size: NA; d_call: NA; v_call: TRBV7-9; j_call: TRBJ2-2; cdr3_aa: CASARGSPNTGELFF; cdr3_nt: TGTGCCAGCGCAAGGGGATCCCCGAACACCGGGGAGCTGTTTTTT
clone_size: once; d_call: NA; v_call: TRBV6-5; j_call: TRBJ2-5; cdr3_aa: CASSFKSYPRGETQYF; cdr3_nt: TGTGCCAGCAGTTTCAAAAGTTATCCACGAGGGGAGACCCAGTACTTC
clone_size: NA; d_call: TRBD1; v_call: TRBV9; j_call: TRBJ1-1; cdr3_aa: CASSVGQGTEAFF; cdr3_nt: TGTGCCAGCAGCGTCGGACAGGGGACTGAAGCTTTCTTT
clone_size: NA; d_call: NA; v_call: TRBV19; j_call: TRBJ1-1; cdr3_aa: CASSLGPRTEAFF; cdr3_nt: TGTGCCAGTAGCCTGGGGCCAAGAACTGAAGCTTTCTTT
clone_size: NA; d_call: TRBD1; v_call: TRBV7-2; j_call: TRBJ1-4; cdr3_aa: CASSAGTAVGKLFF; cdr3_nt: TGTGCCAGCAGCGCCGGGACAGCGGTTGGAAAACTGTTTTTT
clone_size: NA; d_call: NA; v_call: TRBV13; j_call: TRBJ1-1; cdr3_aa: CASSSKGYRVSTEAFF; cdr3_nt: TGTGCCAGCAGCTCGAAGGGATACAGGGTCTCCACTGAAGCTTTCTTT
clone_size: NA; d_call: TRBD1; v_call: TRBV19; j_call: TRBJ1-4; cdr3_aa: CATRGLMSEKLFF; cdr3_nt: TGTGCCACCAGGGGGCTTATGAGCGAAAAACTGTTTTTT